The 19 T cell receptor beta chains presented below share a single source sample, sequenced in a study of cytomegalovirus exposure and HLA in healthy donors. Both 60 Vbeta primers and 13 Jbeta primers went into the PCR. Here immunoSEQ multiplex PCR was the method, and the copy in TCRdb shows in-frame clones only, minus some. The profile shows 100,000 to 150,000 clones, approximately 80% of them singletons. Sequenced material: PBMCs. The receptor set was obtained from a man aged 50 to 59 in good health and CMV-seropositive.

This chain connects TRBV6-4 to TRBJ2-1; 7 positions match TRBD2. CDR1 and CDR2 from the germline V gene are MRHNA and SNTAGT. This CDR3 is built from 13 residues. Losses at the gene ends were 6 bases for V and 5 bases for J; bases not matched to a gene: 4. Here the CDR3 DNA reads TGTGCCAGCAGCACCGGGACTAACAATGAGCAGTTCTTC. It translates to CASSTGTNNEQFF.

The sample holds a few counts of this clone. This chain links TRBV9 with TRBJ2-1; D may be TRBD2 (6 bases). This CDR3 region has 15 residues. Per the germline V gene, CDR1 is SGDLS and CDR2 is YYNGEE. The ends were cut back, 4 bases at V and 2 bases at J, with 13 bases in the middle. The DNA for the CDR3 is TGTGCCAGCAGCTTTGGGGGGAGTACCTACAATGAGCAGTTCTTC. It encodes CASSFGGSTYNEQFF.

The rearrangement links TRBV2 to TRBJ2-5; 7 positions match TRBD2. CDR3 size: 14 residues. V dropped 2 bases and J dropped 7; count of bases not matched to a gene: 7. Looked up from germline, CDR1 is SNHLY and CDR2 is FYNNEI. The CDR3 is CASSELAGAATQYF. CDR3 DNA: TGTGCCAGCAGTGAATTGGCGGGAGCAGCGACCCAGTACTTC.

This chain connects TRBV30 to TRBJ2-5, with 7 bases fitting TRBD1. This CDR3 contains 13 residues. Germline loops: CDR1 GTSNPN, CDR2 SVGIG (reference sequence). V was clipped by 3 bases and J by 0 bases; unmatched bases: 1. Written as DNA, the CDR3 is TGTGCCTGGAGCAGGGGGTACCAAGAGACCCAGTACTTC. This encodes CAWSRGYQETQYF.

The chain joins TRBV19 to TRBJ2-1; 7 nucleotides line up with TRBD2. Per germline, CDR1 LNHDA and CDR2 SQIVND (reference sequence). With V trimmed by 3 bases and J by 3 bases, 8 bases remained unmatched. There are 16 residues in the CDR3. The CDR3 loop is CASSMFQGLIYNEQFF. Here the CDR3 DNA reads TGTGCCAGTAGTATGTTCCAGGGACTAATCTACAATGAGCAGTTCTTC.

V usage is TRBV4-2 and J usage is TRBJ2-7, with 8 bases identical to TRBD1. The V gene's germline CDR1 is LGHNA and CDR2 YNFKEQ. With 1 base clipped from V and 4 bases from J, the junction kept 12 bases outside the gene matches. The CDR3 runs to 17 residues. As DNA, the CDR3 is TGTGCCAGCAGCCAAGGGCGCGGGCAGGGGGCAGGATACGAGCAGTACTTC. This encodes CASSQGRGQGAGYEQYF.

This chain joins TRBV27 and TRBJ1-1, with D possibly matching TRBD1 (6 bases). Trimming removed 5 bases at V and 3 bases at J, with 10 bases between. CDR3 length: 13 residues. CDR1 MNHEY and CDR2 SMNVEV come from the germline V gene (reference sequence). The CDR3 nucleotides are TGTGCCAGCAGTGTTCCAGGGGACACTGAAGCTTTCTTT. It encodes CASSVPGDTEAFF.

This clone was seen a few times. The J gene is TRBJ1-5, the V gene TRBV7-9; possibly TRBD1 for D (5 bases). Germline V gene data show CDR1 as SEHNR and CDR2 as FQNEAQ (reference sequence). The CDR3 spans 16 residues. V lost 3 bases to trimming and J lost 2 bases, with 14 bases between them. The CDR3 reads CASSLGGPMGNQPQHF. CDR3 in DNA: TGTGCCAGCAGCTTGGGGGGACCGATGGGCAATCAGCCCCAGCATTTT.

The chain recombines TRBV6-1 with TRBJ2-1; maybe TRBD1 (5 bases). The length of the CDR3 is 13 residues. Germline loops: CDR1 MNHNS, CDR2 SASEGT. With 6 bases removed from V and 5 bases from J, the gap between germline ends came to 11 bases. The CDR3 spells CASSPRVNNEQFF. CDR3 in DNA: TGTGCCAGCAGCCCCAGGGTAAACAATGAGCAGTTCTTC.

This clone was observed a single time. The genes are TRBV6-6 and TRBJ2-6, with a tentative D call TRBD1 (5 bases). Trimming took off 6 bases at V and 1 base at J, with 7 bases between the two ends. From germline, CDR1 is MNHNY and CDR2 SVGAGI (reference sequence). The CDR3 has 14 residues. The CDR3 DNA reads TGTGCCAGCAGATCAGGGTCTGGGGCCAACGTCCTGACTTTC. Translating it yields CASRSGSGANVLTF.

A few counts support this clone. J is TRBJ1-4 and V is TRBV30; D remains ambiguous. The CDR3 runs to 14 residues. Germline V lookup: CDR1 GTSNPN, CDR2 SVGIG (reference sequence). The V end lost 0 bases, the J end lost 7 bases, and 12 bases lay between the germline ends. The CDR3 loop reads CAWSVSGMGEKLFF. The CDR3 DNA follows: TGTGCCTGGAGTGTGTCGGGGATGGGTGAAAAACTGTTTTTT.

The chain has TRBV30 and TRBJ2-1; 10 bases are shared with TRBD2. The germline V gene encodes CDR1 GTSNPN and CDR2 SVGIG (reference sequence). V lost 3 bases, J lost 4 bases, and 3 bases stayed unmatched. This CDR3 spans 14 amino acids. The CDR3 DNA follows: TGTGCCTGGAGGAAGACTAGCGGGTACAATGAGCAGTTCTTC. This codes for CAWRKTSGYNEQFF.

J is TRBJ2-1 and V is TRBV18, with TRBD2 matching 15 bases. Germline V lookup: CDR1 KGHSH, CDR2 LQKENI. The V segment lost 6 bases and the J segment 6 bases; nucleotides outside the gene matches: 15. This CDR3 region has 19 residues. DNA for the CDR3: TGTGCCAGCTCGCAAACATTGGGACTAGCGGGGGGCCAATCCAATGAGCAGTTCTTC. The encoded protein is CASSQTLGLAGGQSNEQFF. The full variable domain, rest sourced from reference TRBV18 and TRBJ2-1, is NAGVMQNPRHLVRRRGQEARLRCSPMKGHSHVYWYRQLPEEGLKFMVYLQKENIIDESGMPKERFSAEFPKEGPSILRIQQVVRGDSAAYFCASSQTLGLAGGQSNEQFFGPGTRLTVL.

About this clone: Other DNA sequences in the sample encode the same CDR3. The V call is TRBV10-3, the J call TRBJ1-6; D gene unclear. The CDR3 is 14 residues long. The V gene's germline CDR1 is ENHRY and CDR2 SYGVKD. Trimming pared 4 bases from V and 10 bases from J, leaving 14 bases between. CDR3 protein: CAISVEGQGSPLHF. In DNA form, the CDR3 reads TGTGCCATCAGTGTCGAGGGCCAAGGGTCACCCCTCCACTTT.

This chain joins TRBV30 and TRBJ2-7, with a tentative D call TRBD1 (6 bases). Per germline, CDR1 GTSNPN and CDR2 SVGIG (reference sequence). The CDR3 runs 13 residues. The germline V and J ends were trimmed by 4 bases and 1 base, with 11 bases remaining between them. CDR3 sequence (DNA): TGTGCCTGGAAACGAACAGGGTCCTACGAGCAGTACTTC. This encodes CAWKRTGSYEQYF. The full variable domain, in which reference TRBV30 and TRBJ2-7 provide the parts outside the CDR3, is SQTIHQWPATLVQPVGSPLSLECTVEGTSNPNLYWYRQAAGRGLQLLFYSVGIGQISSEVPQNLSASRPQDRQFILSSKKLLLSDSGFYLCAWKRTGSYEQYFGPGTRLTVT.

The chain joins TRBV6-6 to TRBJ1-3; 9 positions agree with TRBD1. The CDR3 sequence is 16 residues long. Germline V lookup: CDR1 MNHNY, CDR2 SVGAGI (reference sequence). V trimming: 6 bases; J trimming: 2 bases; junction bases outside the gene matches: 8. CDR3 coding DNA: TGTGCCAGCAGACCCACCGACAGGGGGGCTGGAAACACCATATATTTT. Amino acid sequence: CASRPTDRGAGNTIYF.

This rearrangement joins TRBV5-4 to TRBJ2-5; 8 nucleotides align to TRBD2. The junction had 13 bases not matched to a gene; V was cut back by 4 bases and J by 5 bases. This CDR3 comprises 16 residues. Germline CDR1 reads SGHNT; CDR2 reads YYREEE (reference sequence). Here the CDR3 reads CASSPAPGGGRETQYF. The CDR3 nucleotides are TGTGCCAGCAGCCCAGCCCCTGGGGGCGGGAGGGAGACCCAGTACTTC.

The V call is TRBV10-3, the J call TRBJ2-5, with TRBD2 identical over 9 bases. Germline V CDR1 and CDR2: ENHRY, SYGVKD. This CDR3 is built from 16 residues. The ends lost 6 bases at V and 1 base at J; junction bases unmatched: 9. DNA of the CDR3: TGTGCCATCAGCCCAAAAGGTAGCGGGGGCCAAGAGACCCAGTACTTC. Translated, it gives CAISPKGSGGQETQYF.

V usage is TRBV7-2 and J usage is TRBJ1-1; D is possibly TRBD1 (6 bases). The germline V gene has CDR1 SGHTA and CDR2 FQGNSA. Trimming took 5 bases from V and 0 from J, leaving 13 bases between them. CDR3 size: 15 residues. In nucleotides, the CDR3 is TGTGCCAGCAGCCAAAGGGCAGGGGTGAACACTGAAGCTTTCTTT. As protein: CASSQRAGVNTEAFF.